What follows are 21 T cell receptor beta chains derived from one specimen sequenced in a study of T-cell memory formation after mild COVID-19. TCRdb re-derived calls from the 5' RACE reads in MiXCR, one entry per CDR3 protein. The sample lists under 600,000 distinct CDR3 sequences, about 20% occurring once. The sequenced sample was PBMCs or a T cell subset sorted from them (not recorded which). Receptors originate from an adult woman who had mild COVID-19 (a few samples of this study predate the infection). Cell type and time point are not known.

Written as DNA, the CDR3 is TGTGCCAGCAGCTTAGGACAGCAGATTACGTGGCAGTACTTC. Protein sequence: CASSLGQQITWQYF. V and J are TRBV11-2 and TRBJ2-7; possibly TRBD1 for D (5 bases). The CDR3 is 14 amino acids. Per germline, CDR1 SGHAT and CDR2 FQNNGV. Deletions cut 1 base from V and 9 bases from J, with 16 bases between.

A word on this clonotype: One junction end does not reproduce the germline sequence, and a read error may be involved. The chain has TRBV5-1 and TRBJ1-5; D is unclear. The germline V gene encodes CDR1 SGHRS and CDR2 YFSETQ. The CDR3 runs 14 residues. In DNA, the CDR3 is TGCGCCTGCAGCTTGGGAGGGAGCAATCAGCCCCAGCATTTT. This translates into CACSLGGSNQPQHF.

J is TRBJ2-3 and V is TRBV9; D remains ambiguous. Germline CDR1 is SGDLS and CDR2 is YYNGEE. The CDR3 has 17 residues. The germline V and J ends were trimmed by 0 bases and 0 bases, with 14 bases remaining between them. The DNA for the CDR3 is TGTGCCAGCAGCGTAGATAAAAGCGACACAAGCACAGATACGCAGTATTTT. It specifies CASSVDKSDTSTDTQYF.

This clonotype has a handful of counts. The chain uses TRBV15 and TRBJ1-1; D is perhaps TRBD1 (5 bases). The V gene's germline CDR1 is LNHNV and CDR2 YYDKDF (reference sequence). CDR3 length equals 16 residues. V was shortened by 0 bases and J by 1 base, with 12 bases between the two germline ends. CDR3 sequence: CATSRESQGGNTEAFF. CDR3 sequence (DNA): TGTGCCACCAGCAGAGAATCTCAGGGAGGGAACACTGAAGCTTTCTTT.

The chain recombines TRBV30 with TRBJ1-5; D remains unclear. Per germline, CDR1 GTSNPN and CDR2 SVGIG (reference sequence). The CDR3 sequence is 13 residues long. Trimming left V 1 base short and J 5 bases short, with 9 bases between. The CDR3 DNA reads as TGTGCCTGGAGTGGGAACTTGGATCAGCCCCAGCATTTT. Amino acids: CAWSGNLDQPQHF.

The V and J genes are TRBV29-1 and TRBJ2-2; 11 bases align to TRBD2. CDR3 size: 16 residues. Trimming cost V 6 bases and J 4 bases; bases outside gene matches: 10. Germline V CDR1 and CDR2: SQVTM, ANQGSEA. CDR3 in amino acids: CSVQTSGTRITGELFF. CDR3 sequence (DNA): TGCAGCGTGCAGACTAGCGGGACCCGAATCACCGGGGAGCTGTTTTTT.

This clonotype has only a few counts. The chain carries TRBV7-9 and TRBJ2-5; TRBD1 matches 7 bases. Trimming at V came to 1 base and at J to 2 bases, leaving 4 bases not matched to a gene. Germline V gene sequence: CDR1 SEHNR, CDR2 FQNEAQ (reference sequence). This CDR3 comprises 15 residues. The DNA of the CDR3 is TGTGCCAGCAGCTTAGAGGGGGCTCTTCAAGAGACCCAGTACTTC. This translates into CASSLEGALQETQYF.

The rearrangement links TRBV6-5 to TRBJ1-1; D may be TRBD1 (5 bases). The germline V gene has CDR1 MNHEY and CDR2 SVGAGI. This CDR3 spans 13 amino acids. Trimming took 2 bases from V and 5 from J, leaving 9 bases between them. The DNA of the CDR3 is TGTGCCAGCAGTTACGGGGGTTTAACTGAAGCTTTCTTT. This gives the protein CASSYGGLTEAFF.

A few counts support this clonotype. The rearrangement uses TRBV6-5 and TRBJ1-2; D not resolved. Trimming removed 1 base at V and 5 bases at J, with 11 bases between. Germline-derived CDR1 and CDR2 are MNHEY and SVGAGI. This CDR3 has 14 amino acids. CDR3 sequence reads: CASSYFVGPYGYTF. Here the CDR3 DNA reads TGTGCCAGCAGTTACTTTGTCGGGCCATATGGCTACACCTTC.

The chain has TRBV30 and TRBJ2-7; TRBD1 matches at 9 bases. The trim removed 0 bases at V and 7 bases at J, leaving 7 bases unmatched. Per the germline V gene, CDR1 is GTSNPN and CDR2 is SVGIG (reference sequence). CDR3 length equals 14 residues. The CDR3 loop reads CAWSVGDRVDEQYF. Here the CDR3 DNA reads TGTGCCTGGAGTGTAGGGGACAGGGTGGATGAGCAGTACTTC.

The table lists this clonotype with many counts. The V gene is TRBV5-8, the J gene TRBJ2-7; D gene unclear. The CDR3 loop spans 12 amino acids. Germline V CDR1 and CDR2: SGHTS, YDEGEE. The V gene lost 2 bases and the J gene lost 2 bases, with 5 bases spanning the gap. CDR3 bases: TGTGCCAGCAGCTTAGTAACCTACGAGCAGTACTTC. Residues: CASSLVTYEQYF.

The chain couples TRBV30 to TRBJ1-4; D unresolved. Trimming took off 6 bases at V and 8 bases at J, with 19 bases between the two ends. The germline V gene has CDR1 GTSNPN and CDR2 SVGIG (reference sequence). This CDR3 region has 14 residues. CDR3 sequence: CACWRALGGEKLFF. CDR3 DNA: TGTGCCTGTTGGAGGGCACTCGGTGGGGAAAAACTGTTTTTT.

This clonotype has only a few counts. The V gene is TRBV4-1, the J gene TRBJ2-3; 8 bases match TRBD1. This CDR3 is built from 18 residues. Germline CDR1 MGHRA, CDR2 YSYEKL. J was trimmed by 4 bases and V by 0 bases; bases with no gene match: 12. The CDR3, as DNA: TGCGCCAGCAGCCAAGAGGGGCCCGGGACAGGCCTTTCAGATACGCAGTATTTT. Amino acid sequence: CASSQEGPGTGLSDTQYF.

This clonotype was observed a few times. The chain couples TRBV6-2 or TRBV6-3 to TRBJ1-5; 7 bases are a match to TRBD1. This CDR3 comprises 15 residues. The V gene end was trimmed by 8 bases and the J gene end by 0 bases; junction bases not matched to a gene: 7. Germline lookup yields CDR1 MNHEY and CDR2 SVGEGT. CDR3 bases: TGTGCCAGCGCCCTAGGGACAGTTAGCAATCAGCCCCAGCATTTT. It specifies CASALGTVSNQPQHF.

This CDR3 is CASSYQGVGATEAFF. As DNA, the CDR3 is TGTGCCAGCAGTTATCAAGGTGTCGGGGCGACTGAAGCTTTCTTT. The gene calls are TRBV6-2 or TRBV6-3 and TRBJ1-1; D possibly corresponds to TRBD1 (5 bases). CDR1 is MNHEY, CDR2 SVGEGT, per germline. The CDR3 sequence is 15 residues long. Trimming removed 3 bases from V and 5 bases from J, with 16 bases in between.

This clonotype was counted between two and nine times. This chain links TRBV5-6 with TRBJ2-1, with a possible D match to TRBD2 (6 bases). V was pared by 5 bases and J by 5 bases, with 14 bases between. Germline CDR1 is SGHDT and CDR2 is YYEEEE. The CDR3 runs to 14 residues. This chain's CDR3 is CASSLWEAHNEQFF. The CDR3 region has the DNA TGTGCCAGCAGTTTGTGGGAGGCGCACAATGAGCAGTTCTTC.

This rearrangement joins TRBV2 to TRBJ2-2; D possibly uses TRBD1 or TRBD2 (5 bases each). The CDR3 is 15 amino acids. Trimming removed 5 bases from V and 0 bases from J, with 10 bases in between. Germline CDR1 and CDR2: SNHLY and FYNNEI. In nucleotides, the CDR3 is TGTGCCAGCAGTAGGGACCTGACGAACACCGGGGAGCTGTTTTTT. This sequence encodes CASSRDLTNTGELFF.

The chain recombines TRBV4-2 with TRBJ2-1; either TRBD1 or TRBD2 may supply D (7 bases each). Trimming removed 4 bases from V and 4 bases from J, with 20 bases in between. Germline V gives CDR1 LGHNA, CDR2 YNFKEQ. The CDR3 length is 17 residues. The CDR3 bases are TGTGCCAGCAGCCTCCCCGGGGGGACAGCATCTTACAATGAGCAGTTCTTC. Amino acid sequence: CASSLPGGTASYNEQFF.

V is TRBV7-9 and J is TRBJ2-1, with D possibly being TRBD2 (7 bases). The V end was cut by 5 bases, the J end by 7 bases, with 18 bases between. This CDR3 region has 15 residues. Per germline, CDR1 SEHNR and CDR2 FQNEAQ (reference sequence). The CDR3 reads CASSREDRVANEQFF. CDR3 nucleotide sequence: TGTGCCAGCAGCCGGGAGGACAGAGTTGCTAATGAGCAGTTCTTC.

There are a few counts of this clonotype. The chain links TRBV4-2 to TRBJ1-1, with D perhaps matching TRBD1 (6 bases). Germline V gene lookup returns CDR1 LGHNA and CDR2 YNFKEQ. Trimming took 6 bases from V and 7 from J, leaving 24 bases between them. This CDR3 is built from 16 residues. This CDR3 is CASSPRGAKTGSEAFF. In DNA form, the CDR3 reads TGTGCCAGCAGTCCTAGGGGGGCTAAAACGGGAAGTGAAGCTTTCTTT.

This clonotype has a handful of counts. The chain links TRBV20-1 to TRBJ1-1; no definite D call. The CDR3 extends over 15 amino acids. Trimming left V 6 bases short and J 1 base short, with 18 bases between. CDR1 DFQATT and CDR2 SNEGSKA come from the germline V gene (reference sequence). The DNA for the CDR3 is TGCAGTGCCCCCCCCTGGCCCGTTGGGAACACTGAAGCTTTCTTT. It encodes CSAPPWPVGNTEAFF.